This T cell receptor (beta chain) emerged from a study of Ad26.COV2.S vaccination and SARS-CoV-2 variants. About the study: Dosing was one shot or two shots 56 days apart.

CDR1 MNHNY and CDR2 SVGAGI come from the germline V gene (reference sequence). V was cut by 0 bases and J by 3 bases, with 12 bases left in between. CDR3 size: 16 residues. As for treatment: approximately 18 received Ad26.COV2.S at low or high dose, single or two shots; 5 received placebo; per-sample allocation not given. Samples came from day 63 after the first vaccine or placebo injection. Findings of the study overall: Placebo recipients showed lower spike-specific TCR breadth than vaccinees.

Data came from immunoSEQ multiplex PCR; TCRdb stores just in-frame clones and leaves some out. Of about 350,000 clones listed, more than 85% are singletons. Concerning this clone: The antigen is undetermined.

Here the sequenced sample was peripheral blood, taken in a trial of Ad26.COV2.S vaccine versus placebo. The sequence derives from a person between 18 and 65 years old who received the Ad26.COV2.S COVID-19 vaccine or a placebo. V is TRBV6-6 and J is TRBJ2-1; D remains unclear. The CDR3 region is CASSYSGHSLYNEQFF. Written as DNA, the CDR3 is TGTGCCAGCAGTTACTCGGGTCACTCACTCTACAATGAGCAGTTCTTC.